This T cell receptor (beta chain) originates from a study of T cells in Graves' hyperthyroidism and ophthalmopathy. Findings and caveats of the study: For ophthalmopathy, model prediction preceded onset by a median about 6.4 months.

Trimming cost V 3 bases and J 8 bases, with 14 bases left between them. Germline V CDR1 and CDR2: SGHVS, FQNEAQ. The CDR3 is 14 residues long. Amplified TCR beta CDR3 regions came from RNA transcripts. Primed by the HTBI set, a first-round RT-PCR was run on the TCR CDR3. From the multiplex PCR reads, TCRdb called clonotypes with MiXCR, one entry per CDR3 protein. The table has about 610,000 distinct CDR3 sequences, approximately 14% seen once. The table lists this clonotype with many counts. No antigen is known for it. The sequencing sample was made of blood. The TCR originated in a woman in her 40s with Graves' ophthalmopathy. V is TRBV7-8 and J is TRBJ1-5, with D hard to call. Here the CDR3 DNA reads TGTGCCAGCAGCTTGGATGACGTCGACAAGCCCCAGCATTTT. Protein: CASSLDDVDKPQHF.